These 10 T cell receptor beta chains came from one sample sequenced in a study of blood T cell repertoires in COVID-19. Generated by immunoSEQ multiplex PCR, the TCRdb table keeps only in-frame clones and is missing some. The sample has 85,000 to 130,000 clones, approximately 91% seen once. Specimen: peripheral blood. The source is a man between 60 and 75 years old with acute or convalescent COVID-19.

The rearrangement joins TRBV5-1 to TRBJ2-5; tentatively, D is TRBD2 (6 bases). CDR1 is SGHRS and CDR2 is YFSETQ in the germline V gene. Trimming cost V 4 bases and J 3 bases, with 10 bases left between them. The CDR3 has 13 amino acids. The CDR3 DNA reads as TGCGCCAGCAGCCCGACGGGGGAAGAGACCCAGTACTTC. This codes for CASSPTGEETQYF.

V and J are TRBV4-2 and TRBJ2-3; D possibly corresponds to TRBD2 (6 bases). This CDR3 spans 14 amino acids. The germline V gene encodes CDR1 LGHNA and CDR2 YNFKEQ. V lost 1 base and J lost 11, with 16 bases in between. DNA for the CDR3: TGTGCCAGCAGCCAAGTTGGGACGCGGGACCGGCAGTATTTT. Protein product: CASSQVGTRDRQYF.

CDR3 bases: TGCAGCGTTGAAAAAGCGGGAGGGCCGGAGACCCAGTACTTC. Translated, it gives CSVEKAGGPETQYF. The chain uses TRBV29-1 and TRBJ2-5; TRBD2 agrees at 10 bases. With V trimmed by 2 bases and J by 5 bases, 5 bases remained unmatched. The CDR3 has 14 residues. Looked up from germline, CDR1 is SQVTM and CDR2 is ANQGSEA.

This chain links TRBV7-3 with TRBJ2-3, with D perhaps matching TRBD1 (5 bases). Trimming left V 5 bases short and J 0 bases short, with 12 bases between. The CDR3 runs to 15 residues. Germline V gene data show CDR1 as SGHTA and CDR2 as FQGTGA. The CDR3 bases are TGTGCCAGCAGCCAGGGTCCTATAAGCACAGATACGCAGTATTTT. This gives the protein CASSQGPISTDTQYF.

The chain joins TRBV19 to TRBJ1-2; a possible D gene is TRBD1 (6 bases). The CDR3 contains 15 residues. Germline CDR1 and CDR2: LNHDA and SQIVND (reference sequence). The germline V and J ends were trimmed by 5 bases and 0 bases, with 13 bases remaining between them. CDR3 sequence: CASSLDRSPNYGYTF. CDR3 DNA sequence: TGTGCCAGTAGTTTGGACAGAAGTCCTAACTATGGCTACACCTTC.

The CDR3, as DNA: TGTGCCACCAGCAGCCAAATCCAGGGGTTTTTTAATCAGCCCCAGCATTTT. Its translation is CATSSQIQGFFNQPQHF. The rearrangement links TRBV15 to TRBJ1-5, with D possibly matching TRBD1 (6 bases). The germline gives CDR1 LNHNV, CDR2 YYDKDF (reference sequence). This CDR3 comprises 17 residues. V was cut by 3 bases and J by 4 bases, with 19 bases left in between.

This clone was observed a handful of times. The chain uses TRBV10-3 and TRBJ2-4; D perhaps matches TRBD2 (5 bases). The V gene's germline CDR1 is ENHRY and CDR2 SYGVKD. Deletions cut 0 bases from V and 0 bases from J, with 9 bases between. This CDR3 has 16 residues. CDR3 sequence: CAISESPAVAKNIQYF. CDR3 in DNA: TGTGCCATCAGTGAGTCCCCAGCGGTAGCCAAAAACATTCAGTACTTC.

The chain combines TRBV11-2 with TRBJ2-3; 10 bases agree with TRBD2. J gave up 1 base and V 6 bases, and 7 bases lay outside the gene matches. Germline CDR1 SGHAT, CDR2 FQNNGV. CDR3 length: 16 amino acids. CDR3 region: CASSSGLANGTDTQYF. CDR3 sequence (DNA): TGTGCCAGCAGTTCGGGACTAGCGAACGGCACAGATACGCAGTATTTT.

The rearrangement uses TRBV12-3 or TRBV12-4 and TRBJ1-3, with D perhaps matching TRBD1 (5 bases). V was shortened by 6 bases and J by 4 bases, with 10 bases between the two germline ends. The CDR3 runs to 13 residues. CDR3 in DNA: TGTGCCAGCAGCGGGGGTTGGGGAAACACCATATATTTT. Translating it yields CASSGGWGNTIYF.

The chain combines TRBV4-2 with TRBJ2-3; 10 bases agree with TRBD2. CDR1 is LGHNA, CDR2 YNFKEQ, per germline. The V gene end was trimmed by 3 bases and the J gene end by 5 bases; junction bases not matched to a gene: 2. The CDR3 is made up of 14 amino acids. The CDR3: CASSQSGREDTQYF. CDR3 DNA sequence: TGTGCCAGCAGCCAGAGCGGGAGGGAAGATACGCAGTATTTT.